This is a list of T cell receptor beta chains from one sample in a study of cytomegalovirus exposure and HLA in healthy donors. The repertoire was sequenced with immunoSEQ multiplex PCR; TCRdb's copy has only in-frame clones and lacks some. The sample carries nearly 110,000 clones, 60% to 80% recorded once. Sequencing was performed on PBMCs. The receptors stem from a boy aged 5-17 years in good health and CMV-seronegative. Each CDR3 is given with its conserved first and last residue.

v_call	j_call	cdr3_aa
TRBV9	TRBJ1-1	CASSVEIKGTEAFF
TRBV9	TRBJ1-3	CASSPTGHGNTIYF
TRBV7-6	TRBJ1-5	CASSARGNNQPQHF
TRBV2	TRBJ2-1	CASSLGRGYEQFF
TRBV5-4	TRBJ2-7	CASSFRGEGPYEQYF
TRBV5-1	TRBJ2-1	CASSSLGGVHNEQFF
TRBV18	TRBJ2-5	CASSPLNQETQYF
TRBV6-5	TRBJ1-1	CASSRAGVSTEAFF
TRBV19	TRBJ1-5	CASSMYGSNQPQHF
TRBV5-6	TRBJ1-4	CASSWGTAINEKLFF
TRBV4-3	TRBJ1-5	CASSRVYSGTGDQPQHF
TRBV4-1	TRBJ2-7	CASSRGTSGTYEQYF
TRBV20-1	TRBJ2-3	CSAKGDTQYF
TRBV9	TRBJ2-1	CASGGASGSYNEQFF
TRBV29-1	TRBJ1-1	CSVAGRLNTEAFF
TRBV19	TRBJ1-2	CASRPTGAYGYTF
TRBV28	TRBJ2-7	CASSPRDKPYEQYF
TRBV5-1	TRBJ1-1	CASSLAGGPGTEAFF
TRBV14	TRBJ1-4	CASSQVRGRSNEKLFF
TRBV25-1	TRBJ2-7	CASSLAGPYEQYF
TRBV9	TRBJ1-2	CASSSGRQDGTNYGYTF
TRBV7-2	TRBJ2-7	CASSRRDREYEQYF